Presented here are 18 T cell receptor beta chains from one specimen sequenced in a study of lymphopenia after photon versus proton radiotherapy. Assay used: immunoSEQ multiplex PCR; TCRdb lists only in-frame clones, some missing. The sample has around 150,000 clones, 70% to 90% seen once. The sample in question was peripheral blood, obtained from a patient treated with photon-based radiotherapy. The receptor set was obtained from a man aged 50-59 years with gastric cancer.

This clone was seen a few times. The V call is TRBV7-9, the J call TRBJ2-7; 9 nucleotides agree with TRBD2. Germline CDR1 is SEHNR and CDR2 is FQNEAQ (reference sequence). J gave up 4 bases and V 4 bases, and 14 bases lay outside the gene matches. The CDR3 totals 17 residues. The CDR3 nucleotides read TGTGCCAGCAGCTCTCGACAGATACTAAGCGGGAGGTACGAGCAGTACTTC. This translates into CASSSRQILSGRYEQYF.

The DNA of the CDR3 is TGCGCCAGCAGCCCCGGGGGTGGACAGGGGGCCAGGGGCACTGAAGCTTTCTTT. Its translation is CASSPGGGQGARGTEAFF. The chain uses TRBV4-1 and TRBJ1-1, with 11 nucleotides matching TRBD1. The CDR3 contains 18 residues. The germline gives CDR1 MGHRA, CDR2 YSYEKL. The junction had 14 bases not matched to a gene; V was cut back by 4 bases and J by 4 bases.

The rearrangement uses TRBV6-4 and TRBJ1-2; D gene unclear. Looked up from germline, CDR1 is MRHNA and CDR2 is SNTAGT. This CDR3 contains 13 residues. The V and J ends lost 1 base and 2 bases respectively, with 5 bases between them. The CDR3 loop is CASSDFGNYGYTF. Here the CDR3 DNA reads TGTGCCAGCAGTGACTTCGGAAACTATGGCTACACCTTC.

The chain employs TRBV18 and TRBJ2-3, with a tentative D call TRBD2 (6 bases). Germline V gene lookup returns CDR1 KGHSH and CDR2 LQKENI. CDR3 length: 15 residues. The V end was cut by 3 bases, the J end by 3 bases, with 13 bases between. CDR3 region: CASSPAGWGTDTQYF. In DNA, the CDR3 is TGTGCCAGCTCACCGGCGGGATGGGGAACAGATACGCAGTATTTT.

The J gene is TRBJ2-1, the V gene TRBV6-6; D is unclear. Germline loops: CDR1 MNHNY, CDR2 SVGAGI (reference sequence). The V gene lost 0 bases and the J gene lost 4 bases, with 7 bases spanning the gap. The CDR3 covers 14 residues. The CDR3 sequence is CASSYSWVYNEQFF. Here the CDR3 DNA reads TGTGCCAGCAGTTACTCATGGGTTTACAATGAGCAGTTCTTC.

The chain uses TRBV5-4 and TRBJ2-5, with 11 bases identical to TRBD2. Trimming removed 6 bases from V and 5 bases from J; junction bases left unmatched: 6. The CDR3 loop spans 14 amino acids. Per the germline V gene, CDR1 is SGHNT and CDR2 is YYREEE (reference sequence). CDR3 DNA sequence: TGTGCCAGCACACTAGCGGGAGAGTGGGAGACCCAGTACTTC. Residues: CASTLAGEWETQYF.

The rearrangement uses TRBV11-2 and TRBJ2-3; D is unclear. Trimming left V 3 bases short and J 6 bases short, with 7 bases between. CDR1 is SGHAT and CDR2 is FQNNGV in the germline V gene. This CDR3 spans 12 amino acids. CDR3 sequence reads: CASSFLGDTQYF. The CDR3 DNA reads TGTGCCAGCAGCTTCCTAGGGGATACGCAGTATTTT.

With regard to this clone: A far larger clone lies a single base away; this is likely a read error. At the DNA level, this CDR3 is encoded by other sequences in the same sample as well. This rearrangement joins TRBV5-4 to TRBJ2-2; 7 bases align to TRBD2. J lost 0 bases, V lost 4 bases, and 9 bases had no gene match. The CDR3 is 17 amino acids. Germline CDR1 SGHNT, CDR2 YYREEE (reference sequence). The chain's CDR3 is CASSQERSGTNTGELFF. CDR3 DNA: TGTGCCAGCAGCCAAGAACGGAGCGGGACGAACACCGGGGAGCTGTTTTTT.

The genes are TRBV7-6 and TRBJ2-1, with 9 bases matching TRBD1. The CDR3 covers 17 residues. Germline V gives CDR1 SGHVS, CDR2 FNYEAQ. V trimming: 5 bases; J trimming: 4 bases; junction bases outside the gene matches: 12. The CDR3 sequence is CASSQQTGGGLYNEQFF. CDR3 DNA sequence: TGTGCCAGCAGCCAACAAACAGGGGGCGGCCTATACAATGAGCAGTTCTTC.

This rearrangement joins TRBV5-8 to TRBJ1-3; no reliable D call. Germline V gene data show CDR1 as SGHTS and CDR2 as YDEGEE. Trimming stripped 0 bases from V and 0 bases from J, with 10 bases between. CDR3 length: 16 residues. The CDR3 region has the DNA TGTGCCAGCAGCTTGGCGATCGTGAGCTCTGGAAACACCATATATTTT. Its protein is CASSLAIVSSGNTIYF.

This chain links TRBV2 with TRBJ1-2; TRBD1 might be the D (5 bases). The CDR3 sequence is 13 residues long. Trimming left V 7 bases short and J 4 bases short, with 13 bases between. CDR1 is SNHLY and CDR2 is FYNNEI in the germline V gene. The DNA for the CDR3 is TGTGCCAGCATTGCGGGGGGAGGCTATGGCTACACCTTC. The encoded protein is CASIAGGGYGYTF.

This clone has just one count. The CDR3 DNA reads TGTGCCAGCAGACGGCAGAACACCGGGGAGCTGTTTTTT. This gives the protein CASRRQNTGELFF. The V gene is TRBV7-2, the J gene TRBJ2-2; D not certain. Germline V gene data show CDR1 as SGHTA and CDR2 as FQGNSA. V was shortened by 6 bases and J by 1 base, with 6 bases between the two germline ends. The CDR3 length is 13 residues.

The rearrangement links TRBV11-2 to TRBJ2-5, with unresolved D. The CDR3 spans 15 residues. CDR1 is SGHAT, CDR2 FQNNGV, per germline. The V gene lost 4 bases and the J gene lost 2 bases, with 14 bases spanning the gap. Here the CDR3 reads CASSSPFKGQETQYF. CDR3 coding DNA: TGTGCCAGCAGCTCTCCCTTTAAGGGACAAGAGACCCAGTACTTC. Full variable domain (remainder filled in from reference TRBV11-2 and TRBJ2-5): EAGVAQSPRYKIIEKRQSVAFWCNPISGHATLYWYQQILGQGPKLLIQFQNNGVVDDSQLPKDRFSAERLKGVDSTLKIQPAKLEDSAVYLCASSSPFKGQETQYFGPGTRLLVL.

V usage is TRBV7-2 and J usage is TRBJ1-2; 7 bases match TRBD1. The CDR3 length is 14 residues. Losses at the gene ends were 1 base for V and 4 bases for J; bases not matched to a gene: 3. CDR1 is SGHTA, CDR2 FQGNSA, per germline. The CDR3 region is CASSLGGTAYGYTF. In DNA form, the CDR3 reads TGTGCCAGCAGCTTAGGGGGGACAGCCTATGGCTACACCTTC.

The J gene is TRBJ1-1, the V gene TRBV30; D is uncertain. The germline V gene has CDR1 GTSNPN and CDR2 SVGIG (reference sequence). The CDR3 covers 12 residues. Trimming took 0 bases from V and 11 from J, leaving 13 bases between them. DNA of the CDR3: TGTGCCTGGAGTGTAAGTGGGGTAGTGGCTTTCTTT. It translates to CAWSVSGVVAFF.

This clone was recorded a few times. The rearrangement links TRBV28 to TRBJ1-2, with D unclear. V dropped 5 bases and J dropped 4 bases, with 8 bases sitting between them. CDR1 MDHEN and CDR2 SYDVKM come from the germline V gene. The CDR3 has 12 amino acids. CDR3: CASSRTGYGYTF. CDR3 bases: TGTGCCAGCAGTCGGACCGGCTATGGCTACACCTTC.

This chain joins TRBV7-2 and TRBJ2-1; D not certain. This CDR3 region has 11 residues. Between the trimmed V and J ends, which lost 5 bases and 7 bases, there was a span of 6 bases. Germline V lookup: CDR1 SGHTA, CDR2 FQGNSA. The DNA of the CDR3 is TGTGCCAGCAGCCCGTCGAATGAGCAGTTCTTC. Encoded protein: CASSPSNEQFF. Full variable domain (remainder filled in from reference TRBV7-2 and TRBJ2-1): GAGVSQSPSNKVTEKGKDVELRCDPISGHTALYWYRQSLGQGLEFLIYFQGNSAPDKSGLPSDRFSAERTGGSVSTLTIQRTQQEDSAVYLCASSPSNEQFFGPGTRLTVL.

This clone was seen once. This chain links TRBV27 with TRBJ2-1, with D perhaps TRBD2 (6 bases). V gave up 5 bases and J gave up 4 bases, with 24 bases separating them. Per the germline V gene, CDR1 is MNHEY and CDR2 is SMNVEV (reference sequence). The CDR3 covers 18 residues. The CDR3 DNA reads as TGTGCCAGCAGTCCGGGGACTCCTCAGGACCCCCTATACAATGAGCAGTTCTTC. This sequence encodes CASSPGTPQDPLYNEQFF.